This T cell receptor (beta chain) is drawn from a study of regulatory T cells in long-lasting Graves disease. Turning to the study itself: The definition of persistent Graves' disease was over 5 years of antithyroid drugs with positive TSH receptor antibodies.

This clonotype occurred many times. The target antigen is unknown. Assembly of TCR beta libraries relied on iRepertoire HTBI primers together with Arm-PCR of CDR3 regions. TCRdb reanalysed the multiplex PCR reads using MiXCR and keeps one entry per CDR3 protein. The table includes some 330,000 distinct CDR3 sequences, approximately 25% detected once. V dropped 3 bases and J dropped 4; count of bases not matched to a gene: 11. Germline V lookup: CDR1 MDHEN, CDR2 SYDVKM. CDR3 length: 16 amino acids. Study observations and caveats: Graves' patients with persistent disease showed TCR diversity lower than patients newly diagnosed. Among the persistent patients, 2,500 to 3,500 public clonotypes were shared, more than the approximately 1,000 shared among new patients. There was favoring of TRBV28, TRBJ1-2 and TRBJ2-5 in persistent disease.

Described time point: persistent/refractory GD, antithyroid drugs over 5 years with positive TRAb. RNA from PBMCs was the source of the TCR library. Sequences were derived from peripheral blood mononuclear cells (PBMCs), sampled when the disease was refractory, from a patient treated with antithyroid drugs. The receptor comes from a woman aged 40 to 50 with Graves disease. This chain connects TRBV28 to TRBJ2-7; 8 bases agree with TRBD2. DNA of the CDR3: TGTGCCAGCAGTTTGAGCGGGAGCTCAATGGGATACGAGCAGTACTTC. Translated, it gives CASSLSGSSMGYEQYF.